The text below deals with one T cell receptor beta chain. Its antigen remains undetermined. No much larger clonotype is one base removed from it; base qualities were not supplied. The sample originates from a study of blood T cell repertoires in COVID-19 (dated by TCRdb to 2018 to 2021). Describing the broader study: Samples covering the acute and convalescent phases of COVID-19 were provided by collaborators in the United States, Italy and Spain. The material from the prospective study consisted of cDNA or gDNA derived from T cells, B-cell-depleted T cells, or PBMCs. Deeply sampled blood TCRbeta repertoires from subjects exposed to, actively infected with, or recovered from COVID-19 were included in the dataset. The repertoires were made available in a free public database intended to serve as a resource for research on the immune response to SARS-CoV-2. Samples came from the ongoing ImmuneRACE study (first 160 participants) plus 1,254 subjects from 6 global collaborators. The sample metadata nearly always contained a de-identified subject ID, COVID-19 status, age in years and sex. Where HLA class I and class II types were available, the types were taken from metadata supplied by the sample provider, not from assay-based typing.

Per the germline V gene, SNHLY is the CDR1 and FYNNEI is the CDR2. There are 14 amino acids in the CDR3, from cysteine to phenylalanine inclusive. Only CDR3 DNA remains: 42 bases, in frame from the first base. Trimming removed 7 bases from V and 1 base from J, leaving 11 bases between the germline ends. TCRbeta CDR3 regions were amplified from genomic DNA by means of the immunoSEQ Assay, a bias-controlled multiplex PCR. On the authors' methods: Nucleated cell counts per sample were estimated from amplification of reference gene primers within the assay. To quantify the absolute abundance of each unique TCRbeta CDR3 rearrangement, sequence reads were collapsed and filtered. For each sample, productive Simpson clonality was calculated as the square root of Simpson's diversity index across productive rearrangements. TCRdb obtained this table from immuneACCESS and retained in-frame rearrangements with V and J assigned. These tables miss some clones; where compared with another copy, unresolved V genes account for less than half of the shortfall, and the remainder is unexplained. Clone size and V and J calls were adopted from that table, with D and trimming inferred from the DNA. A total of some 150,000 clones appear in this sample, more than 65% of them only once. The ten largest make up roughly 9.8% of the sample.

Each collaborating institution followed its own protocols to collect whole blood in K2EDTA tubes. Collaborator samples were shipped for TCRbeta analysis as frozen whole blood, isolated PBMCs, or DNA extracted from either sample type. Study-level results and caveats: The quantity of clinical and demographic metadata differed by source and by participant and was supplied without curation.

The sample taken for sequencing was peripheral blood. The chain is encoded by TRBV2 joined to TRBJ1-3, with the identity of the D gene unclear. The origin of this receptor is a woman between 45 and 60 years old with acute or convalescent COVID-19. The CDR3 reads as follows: CASTEQISGNTIYF. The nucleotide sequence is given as TGTGCCAGCACAGAACAGATATCTGGAAACACCATATATTTT.